This TCR beta chain came from a study of identical twins. The CDR3 consists of 12 residues. J gave up 3 bases and V 8 bases, and 6 bases lay outside the gene matches. Germline assignment: CDR1 SQVTM and CDR2 ANQGSEA. The donor group consisted entirely of healthy Caucasians. TCRdb redid the calling of the 5' RACE reads with MiXCR, one entry per CDR3 protein. The table shows hundreds of thousands of distinct CDR3 sequences, with less than 25% occurring only once. This sample was also put to use in a study of T cells expressing NK-cell markers. As that report states: Sequencing of TCR beta repertoires drew on sorted CD3+CD56+NKG2C+, CD3+CD56+NKG2C- and CD3+CD56-NKG2C+ T cells. Whether the expanded NKG2C+ T cell clones recognized HCMV remained unclear.

The specimen sequenced was CD4+ T cells sorted from blood. The TCR originated in a woman aged 18-35 years in good health. The genes are TRBV29-1 and TRBJ1-2, with 7 bases fitting TRBD1. The CDR3 region is CSTTGADYGYTF. CDR3 nucleotide sequence: TGCAGCACTACAGGGGCTGACTATGGCTACACCTTC.